The clone carrying this T cell receptor (beta chain) was found a few times. The antigen remains undetermined. RNA was isolated and reverse transcribed to cDNA, the sequencing template. The repertoire was sequenced with immunoSEQ multiplex PCR; TCRdb's copy has only in-frame clones and lacks some. There are about 180,000 clones in the sample; 51% occur only once, and roughly a tenth lies in the top ten. The data are from a study of CD8+ T cells in alopecia areata. Overall study findings and caveats: The link between baseline CD8+ expansion and response remains uncertain with one nonresponder.

Treatment meaning: oral pan-JAK inhibitor, 5-10 mg twice daily. The source material was CD8+ T cells sorted from blood, sampled around week 53, from a patient treated with tofacitinib. This receptor was taken from a human donor with alopecia areata.

The CDR3 sequence: CASSFTRGGTDTQYF. The CDR3 region has the DNA TGTGCCAGCAGTTTTACCCGGGGGGGCACAGATACGCAGTATTTT. The chain links TRBV27 to TRBJ2-3; 7 positions match TRBD2. After removal of 3 bases from V and 1 base from J, the junction contained 4 bases not matched to a gene. There are 15 residues in the CDR3. Per the germline V gene, CDR1 is MNHEY and CDR2 is SMNVEV (reference sequence).